These 4 T cell receptor beta chains were sequenced from one sample in a study of T cells after yellow fever vaccination (dated by TCRdb to between 2017 and 2020). The treatment or condition label here, explained by the study, means: live attenuated yellow fever vaccine strain. Receptor libraries were prepared by 5' RACE. The reads were generated on an Illumina HiSeq 2500. In-frame beta chains were kept once TCRdb had trimmed the public reads at Q25 with fastp and called clones with MiXCR. A single entry per CDR3 protein holds the most common genes and DNA from its merged rows. This sample has about 74,000 distinct CDR3 sequences in its table, and around 6.5% of those were observed once. The ten largest clones take up about 33% of the sample. The sample here was CD8+ T cells sorted from PBMCs, taken around 5 days after the first yellow fever vaccination. These receptors came from a man aged 18-30 years who received the YFV17D yellow fever vaccine.

This clonotype was observed a handful of times. The V and J genes are TRBV7-9 and TRBJ2-1; a possible D gene is TRBD2 (5 bases). Looked up from germline, CDR1 is SEHNR and CDR2 is FQNEAQ (reference sequence). The length of the CDR3 is 14 residues. V lost 4 bases to trimming and J lost 2 bases, with 9 bases between them. CDR3 amino acids: CASSSDWPYNEQFF. The CDR3 DNA sequence: TGTGCCAGCAGCTCGGACTGGCCCTACAATGAGCAGTTCTTC.

This clonotype has a count of ten or more. This chain connects TRBV7-6 to TRBJ2-3; TRBD2 is a possible D gene (6 bases). The germline CDR1 and CDR2 sequences are SGHVS and FNYEAQ. Trimming left V 1 base short and J 3 bases short, with 17 bases between. The CDR3 is 17 amino acids. CDR3 DNA: TGTGCCAGCAGCTTAGGATCTCGGAGTGCGGGAACAGATACGCAGTATTTT. It translates to CASSLGSRSAGTDTQYF.

The rearrangement links TRBV29-1 to TRBJ1-4; D call uncertain. Germline V gives CDR1 SQVTM, CDR2 ANQGSEA. Trimming removed 5 bases at V and 0 bases at J, with 10 bases between. CDR3 length: 14 amino acids. CDR3 bases: TGCAGCGTTTCGGGAGAAGCAACTAATGAAAAACTGTTTTTT. Its protein is CSVSGEATNEKLFF.

This clonotype was found many times. The CDR3: CSARETGGRDNEQFF. DNA for the CDR3: TGCAGTGCTAGAGAGACGGGGGGGAGGGACAATGAGCAGTTCTTC. V is TRBV20-1 and J is TRBJ2-1; 8 bases are a match to TRBD2. Losses at the gene ends were 0 bases for V and 5 bases for J; bases not matched to a gene: 6. The length of the CDR3 is 15 residues. In germline, CDR1 is DFQATT, CDR2 SNEGSKA (reference sequence).